Below are 25 T cell receptor beta chains sequenced from a single sample in a study of cytomegalovirus exposure and HLA in healthy donors. Produced via immunoSEQ multiplex PCR; TCRdb's table is partial and in-frame only. The profile shows under 150,000 clones, around 90% of them singletons. Sequencing input: PBMCs. The origin of the receptors is a woman aged 18-29 years in good health and CMV-seronegative.

This chain connects TRBV6-5 to TRBJ2-7; 8 nucleotides line up with TRBD2. J lost 3 bases, V lost 5 bases, and 9 bases had no gene match. The CDR3 spans 15 residues. Germline V gives CDR1 MNHEY, CDR2 SVGAGI. The CDR3 is CASSNPGGVDYEQYF. CDR3 DNA: TGTGCCAGCAGTAACCCGGGGGGGGTGGACTACGAGCAGTACTTC.

This clone is a singleton in its sample. V usage is TRBV18 and J usage is TRBJ1-3; TRBD1 is a possible D gene (5 bases). The V end was cut by 4 bases, the J end by 3 bases, with 25 bases between. Germline CDR1 and CDR2: KGHSH and LQKENI. There are 19 residues in the CDR3. CDR3 in DNA: TGTGCCAGCTCACTAATCGCCGGTACCCCACCGGGGGATGGAAACACCATATATTTT. It yields the protein CASSLIAGTPPGDGNTIYF. The variable domain in full, completed from reference TRBV18 and TRBJ1-3, reads NAGVMQNPRHLVRRRGQEARLRCSPMKGHSHVYWYRQLPEEGLKFMVYLQKENIIDESGMPKERFSAEFPKEGPSILRIQQVVRGDSAAYFCASSLIAGTPPGDGNTIYFGEGSWLTVV.

The rearrangement uses TRBV5-1 and TRBJ1-3; 9 bases line up with TRBD1. J lost 3 bases, V lost 4 bases, and 14 bases had no gene match. CDR3 length equals 18 residues. Germline V gene data show CDR1 as SGHRS and CDR2 as YFSETQ. The CDR3, as DNA: TGCGCCAGCAGCCCCCGGGCCGACAGGGGGTTAGGTGGAAACACCATATATTTT. Its protein product is CASSPRADRGLGGNTIYF.

This sequence joins TRBV7-8 and TRBJ1-4, with D perhaps TRBD1 (6 bases). The CDR3 is 17 amino acids. The V end was cut by 5 bases, the J end by 8 bases, with 24 bases between. CDR1 SGHVS and CDR2 FQNEAQ come from the germline V gene. CDR3 sequence (DNA): TGTGCCAGCAGCCATCGGAGGCTGGGGGCGGTAGGAGAAAAACTGTTTTTT. Translation: CASSHRRLGAVGEKLFF.

The chain links TRBV9 to TRBJ2-7; the match to TRBD2 covers 8 bases. CDR3 length equals 13 residues. The germline V gene encodes CDR1 SGDLS and CDR2 YYNGEE. J gave up 4 bases and V 4 bases, and 4 bases lay outside the gene matches. For the CDR3, the DNA is TGTGCCAGCAGCCGGGGGGGAGGTTACGAGCAGTACTTC. Amino acid sequence: CASSRGGGYEQYF.

This rearrangement joins TRBV19 to TRBJ2-5, with D perhaps matching TRBD1 (5 bases). Trimming removed 6 bases from V and 2 bases from J, with 10 bases in between. The CDR3 has 13 amino acids. Germline CDR1 and CDR2: LNHDA and SQIVND (reference sequence). This chain's CDR3 is CASSISGQETQYF. CDR3 DNA sequence: TGTGCCAGTAGCATCTCAGGGCAAGAGACCCAGTACTTC. Looking up the rest from reference TRBV19 and TRBJ2-5 gives the full variable domain: DGGITQSPKYLFRKEGQNVTLSCEQNLNHDAMYWYRQDPGQGLRLIYYSQIVNDFQKGDIAEGYSVSREKKESFPLTVTSAQKNPTAFYLCASSISGQETQYFGPGTRLLVL.

This clone was detected once. The chain links TRBV27 to TRBJ2-1; 9 nucleotides line up with TRBD1. This CDR3 comprises 16 residues. CDR1 MNHEY and CDR2 SMNVEV come from the germline V gene (reference sequence). With V trimmed by 5 bases and J by 6 bases, 11 bases remained unmatched. This CDR3 is CASSDSPTGGGNEQFF. The CDR3 nucleotides are TGTGCCAGCAGTGACTCCCCGACAGGGGGTGGCAATGAGCAGTTCTTC.

The genes are TRBV15 and TRBJ1-6, with D tentatively TRBD1 (6 bases). This CDR3 spans 13 amino acids. Trimming cost V 1 base and J 16 bases, with 14 bases left between them. Germline V gene sequence: CDR1 LNHNV, CDR2 YYDKDF (reference sequence). The CDR3 DNA follows: TGTGCCACCAGCAGAGGGGGGCCGGACAGACTCCACTTT. Translation gives CATSRGGPDRLHF.

This clone came up a few times. CDR3 in amino acids: CASSRDRVSTSPLHF. The DNA of the CDR3 is TGTGCCAGCAGCCGGGACAGGGTGTCGACTTCACCCCTCCACTTT. This sequence joins TRBV7-6 and TRBJ1-6, with 9 bases matching TRBD1. Per the germline V gene, CDR1 is SGHVS and CDR2 is FNYEAQ. V gave up 5 bases and J gave up 9 bases; unmatched junction bases: 8. The CDR3 has 15 amino acids.

The chain is built from TRBV5-1 and TRBJ2-7, with 8 bases identical to TRBD2. CDR3 length: 16 residues. With V trimmed by 2 bases and J by 6 bases, 13 bases remained unmatched. Germline V lookup: CDR1 SGHRS, CDR2 YFSETQ. Here the CDR3 reads CASSFYSGTRVPEQYF. In DNA form, the CDR3 reads TGCGCCAGCAGCTTCTACTCCGGGACTAGGGTCCCCGAGCAGTACTTC. Full variable domain (remainder filled in from reference TRBV5-1 and TRBJ2-7): KAGVTQTPRYLIKTRGQQVTLSCSPISGHRSVSWYQQTPGQGLQFLFEYFSETQRNKGNFPGRFSGRQFSNSRSEMNVSTLELGDSALYLCASSFYSGTRVPEQYFGPGTRLTVT.

This rearrangement joins TRBV19 to TRBJ1-5; 9 nucleotides align to TRBD1. Germline V gene lookup returns CDR1 LNHDA and CDR2 SQIVND (reference sequence). Trimming took 6 bases from V and 4 from J; bases not matched to a gene: 4. This CDR3 contains 14 residues. CDR3 DNA: TGTGCCAGTAGGGACAGGGGTAGTAATCAGCCCCAGCATTTT. It specifies CASRDRGSNQPQHF.

CDR3: CAAGSDTQYF. Here the CDR3 DNA reads TGTGCCGCGGGGTCAGATACGCAGTATTTT. The V gene is TRBV7-9, the J gene TRBJ2-3; D is perhaps TRBD2 (6 bases). V shed 11 bases and J shed 4 bases, with 7 bases lying between them. From germline, CDR1 is SEHNR and CDR2 FQNEAQ (reference sequence). The CDR3 consists of 10 residues.

The chain links TRBV28 to TRBJ2-7; D remains ambiguous. V lost 5 bases and J lost 9, with 23 bases in between. Germline CDR1 reads MDHEN; CDR2 reads SYDVKM. The CDR3 is 15 residues long. DNA of the CDR3: TGTGCCAGCAGTACCTCCAGAAGTTCTGGTACGGGGCAGTACTTC. As protein: CASSTSRSSGTGQYF.

This chain connects TRBV6-1 to TRBJ1-5; TRBD1 aligns across 7 bases. Per the germline V gene, CDR1 is MNHNS and CDR2 is SASEGT. The CDR3 sequence is 15 residues long. With 7 bases clipped from V and 4 bases from J, the junction kept 10 bases outside the gene matches. This CDR3 is CASTGRDSKNQPQHF. In DNA, the CDR3 is TGTGCCAGCACCGGACGGGACAGCAAAAATCAGCCCCAGCATTTT.

The chain is built from TRBV19 and TRBJ1-1; 7 bases agree with TRBD1. After removal of 7 bases from V and 0 bases from J, the junction contained 2 bases not matched to a gene. Germline lookup yields CDR1 LNHDA and CDR2 SQIVND (reference sequence). CDR3 length: 13 residues. The CDR3 coding sequence is TGTGCCAGTACCGGACAGGTGAACACTGAAGCTTTCTTT. This encodes CASTGQVNTEAFF.

The chain employs TRBV4-2 and TRBJ1-3, with TRBD1 identical over 8 bases. The CDR3 is 14 amino acids. The V gene end was trimmed by 0 bases and the J gene end by 8 bases; junction bases not matched to a gene: 3. From germline, CDR1 is LGHNA and CDR2 YNFKEQ. The CDR3 DNA is TGTGCCAGCAGCCAAGACCAGGGGGCATACACCATATATTTT. It is translated as CASSQDQGAYTIYF.

J is TRBJ2-2 and V is TRBV29-1; TRBD1 is a possible D gene (6 bases). The CDR3 runs 14 residues. V was clipped by 7 bases and J by 3 bases, with 15 bases between them. The germline CDR1 and CDR2 sequences are SQVTM and ANQGSEA. In nucleotides, the CDR3 is TGCAGCGGCAAACAGGGATGGGACACCGGGGAGCTGTTTTTT. The encoded protein is CSGKQGWDTGELFF.

V gene TRBV18 combines with J gene TRBJ1-5, with D maybe TRBD1 (5 bases). The V end lost 6 bases, the J end lost 4 bases, and 16 bases lay between the germline ends. CDR3 length: 15 amino acids. Germline CDR1 and CDR2: KGHSH and LQKENI. For the CDR3, the DNA is TGTGCCAGCTCTTATACCCGGGGACTGAATCAGCCCCAGCATTTT. Residues: CASSYTRGLNQPQHF.

The chain couples TRBV6-5 to TRBJ2-7; 8 nucleotides match TRBD2. The CDR3 runs to 13 residues. The J segment lost 2 bases and the V segment lost 6 bases, leaving 3 bases of the junction unmatched. Germline CDR1 MNHEY, CDR2 SVGAGI. The CDR3 region is CASRTSEAYEQYF. The CDR3 DNA reads as TGTGCCAGCAGGACTAGCGAAGCCTACGAGCAGTACTTC.

The genes are TRBV4-2 and TRBJ2-7; 7 bases fit TRBD1. In germline, CDR1 is LGHNA, CDR2 YNFKEQ. V dropped 2 bases and J dropped 7; count of bases not matched to a gene: 11. The CDR3 totals 15 residues. CDR3 bases: TGTGCCAGCAGCCAAACCGGGACAGCGAAACGGGAGCAGTACTTC. Amino acid sequence: CASSQTGTAKREQYF.

This clone showed up just once. The chain is built from TRBV6-1 and TRBJ2-5, with 7 nucleotides matching TRBD1. V lost 1 base and J lost 4; bases outside the gene matches: 6. There are 15 residues in the CDR3. From germline, CDR1 is MNHNS and CDR2 SASEGT. The CDR3 sequence is CASSEGVRTGETQYF. DNA for the CDR3: TGTGCCAGCAGTGAAGGGGTTAGGACAGGAGAGACCCAGTACTTC.

The V call is TRBV6-5, the J call TRBJ2-1, with D possibly TRBD2 on 6 matching bases. CDR1 MNHEY and CDR2 SVGAGI come from the germline V gene. Trimming left V 4 bases short and J 3 bases short, with 16 bases between. The CDR3 is 16 amino acids. The CDR3 DNA follows: TGTGCCAGCAGTTCCACCGTTGCGGGATTCTACAATGAGCAGTTCTTC. Amino acids: CASSSTVAGFYNEQFF.

The genes are TRBV9 and TRBJ2-5; 8 bases align to TRBD1. Per germline, CDR1 SGDLS and CDR2 YYNGEE. The V segment lost 4 bases and the J segment 2 bases; nucleotides outside the gene matches: 7. CDR3 length: 15 amino acids. The CDR3: CASSFRTGPQETQYF. The CDR3 coding sequence is TGTGCCAGCAGCTTCCGGACAGGGCCTCAAGAGACCCAGTACTTC.

The chain links TRBV28 to TRBJ1-5; 10 positions match TRBD1. This CDR3 has 16 amino acids. The germline V gene encodes CDR1 MDHEN and CDR2 SYDVKM. J lost 2 bases, V lost 6 bases, and 7 bases had no gene match. As DNA, the CDR3 is TGTGCCAGCAGCCCCCGGGACAGGGGCGGCAATCAGCCCCAGCATTTT. Translating it yields CASSPRDRGGNQPQHF.

The table lists this clone with a few counts. The CDR3 DNA reads as TGCGCCAGCACCGACACTAGCTATGAGCAGTTCTTC. It yields the protein CASTDTSYEQFF. J is TRBJ2-1 and V is TRBV10-2, with D maybe TRBD2 (6 bases). CDR3 length: 12 amino acids. V lost 7 bases, J lost 8 bases, and 12 bases lay in between. Germline V CDR1 and CDR2: WSHSY, SAAADI.